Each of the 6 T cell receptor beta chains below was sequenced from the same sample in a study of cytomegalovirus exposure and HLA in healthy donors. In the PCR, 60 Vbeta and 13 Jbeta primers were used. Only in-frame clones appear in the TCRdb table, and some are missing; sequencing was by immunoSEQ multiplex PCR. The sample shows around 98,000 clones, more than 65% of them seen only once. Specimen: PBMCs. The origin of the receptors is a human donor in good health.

The CDR3 DNA reads TGTGCCAGCAGCTTGGGCCCTCCGGGACAGGGGTTTTTTGAGACCCAGTACTTC. Protein product: CASSLGPPGQGFFETQYF. V and J are TRBV7-7 and TRBJ2-5; the match to TRBD1 covers 10 bases. CDR3 length equals 18 residues. Per the germline V gene, CDR1 is SSHAT and CDR2 is FNYEAQ (reference sequence). V lost 3 bases and J lost 5; bases outside the gene matches: 15.

The CDR3, as DNA: TGTGCCAGCGGCTTAATAGCGGGCGGCGAGCAGTACTTC. Translated, it gives CASGLIAGGEQYF. The V and J genes are TRBV25-1 and TRBJ2-7; 7 bases are a match to TRBD2. V lost 8 bases and J lost 6; bases outside the gene matches: 10. CDR1 and CDR2 from the germline V gene are MGHDK and SYGVNS. This CDR3 is 13 amino acids long.

The CDR3 DNA follows: TGTGCCAGCCAGCAGGGTCGTACAAACATTCAGTACTTC. It is translated as CASQQGRTNIQYF. The chain carries TRBV2 and TRBJ2-4; D perhaps matches TRBD1 (5 bases). V lost 8 bases, J lost 6 bases, and 14 bases lay in between. Germline loops: CDR1 SNHLY, CDR2 FYNNEI. The CDR3 has 13 residues.

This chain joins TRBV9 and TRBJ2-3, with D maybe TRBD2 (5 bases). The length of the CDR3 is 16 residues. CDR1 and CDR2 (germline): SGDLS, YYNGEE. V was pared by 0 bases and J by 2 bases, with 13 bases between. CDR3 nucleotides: TGTGCCAGCAGCGTAGGCGCGGGCTTTCCCACAGATACGCAGTATTTT. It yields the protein CASSVGAGFPTDTQYF.

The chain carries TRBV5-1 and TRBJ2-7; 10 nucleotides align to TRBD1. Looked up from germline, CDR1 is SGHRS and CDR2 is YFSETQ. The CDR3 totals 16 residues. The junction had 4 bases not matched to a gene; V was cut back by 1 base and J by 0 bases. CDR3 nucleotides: TGCGCCAGCAGCTTGAAGGACAGGGGGATCTCCTACGAGCAGTACTTC. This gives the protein CASSLKDRGISYEQYF.

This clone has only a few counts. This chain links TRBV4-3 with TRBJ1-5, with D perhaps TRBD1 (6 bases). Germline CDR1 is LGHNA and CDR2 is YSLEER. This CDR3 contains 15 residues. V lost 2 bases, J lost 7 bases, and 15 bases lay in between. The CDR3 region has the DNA TGCGCCAGCAGCCAAACAACAGGGAGGGGACAGCCCCAGCATTTT. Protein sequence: CASSQTTGRGQPQHF.